This T cell receptor beta chain derives from a study of identical twins. General study results and limits: The study based its conclusions on cross-sectional statistical analysis and did not follow the same donors. Potential partial confounding of zero-insertion analyses by invariant MAIT and iNKT cells was noted.

This clonotype was observed at least ten times. No antigen is known for it. It was template switching that added a universal primer site, and there were unique molecular identifiers on the cDNA. TCRdb itself ran the 5' RACE reads through MiXCR, one entry per CDR3 protein. Here the sample spans 450,000 or so distinct CDR3 sequences, over 12% being singletons. V was trimmed by 5 bases and J by 3 bases, leaving 16 bases between them. This CDR3 region has 15 residues. This same sample was also part of a study on yellow fever vaccine responses in identical twins.

The chain links TRBV12-3 or TRBV12-4 to TRBJ1-2; D may be TRBD1 (6 bases). This clonotype was sampled from a woman between 18 and 29 years old in good health. The sample comprised CD4+ T cells sorted from blood. CDR3 in DNA: TGTGCCAGCAGTAGAGTACAGGGTCTGGACTATGGCTACACCTTC. Translation: CASSRVQGLDYGYTF.